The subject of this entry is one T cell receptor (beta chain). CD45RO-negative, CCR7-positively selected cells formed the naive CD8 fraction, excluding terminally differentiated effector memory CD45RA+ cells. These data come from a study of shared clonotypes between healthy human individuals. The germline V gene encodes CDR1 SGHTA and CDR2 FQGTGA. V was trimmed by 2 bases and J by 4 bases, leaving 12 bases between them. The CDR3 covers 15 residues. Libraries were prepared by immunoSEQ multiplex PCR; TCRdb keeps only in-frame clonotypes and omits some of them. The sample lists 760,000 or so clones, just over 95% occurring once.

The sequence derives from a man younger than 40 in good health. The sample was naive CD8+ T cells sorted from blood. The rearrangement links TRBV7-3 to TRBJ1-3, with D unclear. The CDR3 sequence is CASSLSGRPGNTIYF. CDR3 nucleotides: TGTGCCAGCAGCTTATCGGGCAGGCCGGGAAACACCATATATTTT.